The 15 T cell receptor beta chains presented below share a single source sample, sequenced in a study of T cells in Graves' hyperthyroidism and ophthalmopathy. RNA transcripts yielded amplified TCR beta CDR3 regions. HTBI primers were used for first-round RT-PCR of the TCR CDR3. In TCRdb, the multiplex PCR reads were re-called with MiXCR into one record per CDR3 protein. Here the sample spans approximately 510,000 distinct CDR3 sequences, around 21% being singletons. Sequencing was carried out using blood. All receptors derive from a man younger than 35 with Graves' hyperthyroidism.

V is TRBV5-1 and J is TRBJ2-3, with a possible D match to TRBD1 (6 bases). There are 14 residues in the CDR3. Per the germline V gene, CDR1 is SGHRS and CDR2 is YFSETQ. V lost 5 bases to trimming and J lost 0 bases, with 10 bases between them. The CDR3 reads CASRRTASTDTQYF. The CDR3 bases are TGCGCCAGCAGACGGACAGCTAGCACAGATACGCAGTATTTT.

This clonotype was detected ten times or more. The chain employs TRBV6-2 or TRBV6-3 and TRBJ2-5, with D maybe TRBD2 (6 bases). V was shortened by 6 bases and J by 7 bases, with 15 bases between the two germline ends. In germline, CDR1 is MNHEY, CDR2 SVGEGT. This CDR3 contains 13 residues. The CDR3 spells CASSPGGLTTQYF. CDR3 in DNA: TGTGCCAGCAGCCCCGGGGGTTTGACGACCCAGTACTTC.

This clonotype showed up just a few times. The CDR3 coding sequence is TGTGCCAGCAGCTCCCCGACTGGGGTTGGGTATGGCTACACCTTC. It encodes CASSSPTGVGYGYTF. This chain uses TRBV28 with TRBJ1-2; D gene uncertain. Germline V lookup: CDR1 MDHEN, CDR2 SYDVKM. CDR3 size: 15 residues. Trimming removed 6 bases from V and 5 bases from J, with 19 bases in between.

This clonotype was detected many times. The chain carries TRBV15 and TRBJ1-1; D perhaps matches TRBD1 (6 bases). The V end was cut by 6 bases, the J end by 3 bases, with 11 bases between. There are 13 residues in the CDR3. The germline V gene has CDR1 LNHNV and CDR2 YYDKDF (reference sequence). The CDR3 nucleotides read TGTGCCACCAGTGTAGGGGGGGACACTGAAGCTTTCTTT. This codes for CATSVGGDTEAFF.

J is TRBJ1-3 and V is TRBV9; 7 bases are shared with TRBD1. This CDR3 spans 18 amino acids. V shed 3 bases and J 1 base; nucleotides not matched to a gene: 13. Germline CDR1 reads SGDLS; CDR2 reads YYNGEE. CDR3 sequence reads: CASSETGIHALSGNTIYF. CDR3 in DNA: TGTGCCAGCAGCGAGACAGGGATACACGCTTTATCTGGAAACACCATATATTTT.

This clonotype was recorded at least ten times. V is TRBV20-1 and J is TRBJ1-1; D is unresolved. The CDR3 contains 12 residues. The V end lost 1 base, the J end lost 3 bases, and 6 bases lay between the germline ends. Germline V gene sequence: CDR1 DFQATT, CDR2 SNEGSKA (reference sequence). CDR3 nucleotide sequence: TGCAGTGCTAGAGCTAGGGACACTGAAGCTTTCTTT. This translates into CSARARDTEAFF.

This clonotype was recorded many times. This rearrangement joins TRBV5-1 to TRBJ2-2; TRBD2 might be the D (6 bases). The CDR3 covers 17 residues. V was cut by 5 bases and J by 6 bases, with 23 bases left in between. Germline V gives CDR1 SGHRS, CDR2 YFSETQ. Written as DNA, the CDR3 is TGCGCCAGCAGACCTGGGACTCCGGGGGAAGGGGCCGGGGAGCTGTTTTTT. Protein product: CASRPGTPGEGAGELFF.

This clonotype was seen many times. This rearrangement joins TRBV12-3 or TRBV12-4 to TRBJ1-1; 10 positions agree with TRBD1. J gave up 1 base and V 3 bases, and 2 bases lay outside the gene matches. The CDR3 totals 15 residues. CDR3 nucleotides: TGTGCCAGCAGTTTGACAGGGGGCGCGAACACTGAAGCTTTCTTT. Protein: CASSLTGGANTEAFF.

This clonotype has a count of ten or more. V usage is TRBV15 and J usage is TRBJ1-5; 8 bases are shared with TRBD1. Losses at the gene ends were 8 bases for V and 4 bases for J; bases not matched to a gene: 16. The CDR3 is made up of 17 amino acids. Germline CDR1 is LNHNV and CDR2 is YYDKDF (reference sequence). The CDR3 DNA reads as TGTGCCACCCGCTCCCTTGGACAGGGTTTTAGGAATCAGCCCCAGCATTTT. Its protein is CATRSLGQGFRNQPQHF.

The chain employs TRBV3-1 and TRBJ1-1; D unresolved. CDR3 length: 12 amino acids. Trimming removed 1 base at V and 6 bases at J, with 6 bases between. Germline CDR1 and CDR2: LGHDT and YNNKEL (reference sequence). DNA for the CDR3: TGTGCCAGCAGCCAAGTCCAGTCTGAAGCTTTCTTT. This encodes CASSQVQSEAFF.

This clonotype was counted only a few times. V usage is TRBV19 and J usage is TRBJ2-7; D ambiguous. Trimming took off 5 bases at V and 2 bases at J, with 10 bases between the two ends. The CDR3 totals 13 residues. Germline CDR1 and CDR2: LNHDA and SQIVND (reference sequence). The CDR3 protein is CASSPPQTYEQYF. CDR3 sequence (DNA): TGTGCCAGTAGTCCCCCACAAACCTACGAGCAGTACTTC.

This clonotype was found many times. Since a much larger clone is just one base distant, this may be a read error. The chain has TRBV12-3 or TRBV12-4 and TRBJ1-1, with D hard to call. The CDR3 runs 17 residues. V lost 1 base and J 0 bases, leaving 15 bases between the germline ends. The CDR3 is CASSLEPATAMNTEAFF. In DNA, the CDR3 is TGTGCCAGCAGTTTAGAACCGGCTACAGCTATGAACACTGAAGCTTTCTTT.

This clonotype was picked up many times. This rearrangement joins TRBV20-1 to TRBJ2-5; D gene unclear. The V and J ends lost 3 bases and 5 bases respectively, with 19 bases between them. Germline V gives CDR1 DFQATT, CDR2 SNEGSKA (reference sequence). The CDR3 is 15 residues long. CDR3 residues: CSARVGGWRDETQYF. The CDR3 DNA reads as TGCAGTGCTAGGGTGGGTGGGTGGCGCGATGAGACCCAGTACTTC.

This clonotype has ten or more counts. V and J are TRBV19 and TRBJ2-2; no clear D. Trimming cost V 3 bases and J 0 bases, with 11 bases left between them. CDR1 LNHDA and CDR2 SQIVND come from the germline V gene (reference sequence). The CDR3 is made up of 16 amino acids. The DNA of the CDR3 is TGTGCCAGTAGTATTATGGCCAGTGCGAACACCGGGGAGCTGTTTTTT. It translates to CASSIMASANTGELFF.

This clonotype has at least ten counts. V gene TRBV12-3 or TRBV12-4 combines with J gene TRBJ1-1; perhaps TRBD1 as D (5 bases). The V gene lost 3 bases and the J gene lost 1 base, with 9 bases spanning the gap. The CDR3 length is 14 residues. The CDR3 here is CASSLGGQNTEAFF. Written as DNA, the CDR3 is TGTGCCAGCAGTTTGGGAGGACAGAACACTGAAGCTTTCTTT.